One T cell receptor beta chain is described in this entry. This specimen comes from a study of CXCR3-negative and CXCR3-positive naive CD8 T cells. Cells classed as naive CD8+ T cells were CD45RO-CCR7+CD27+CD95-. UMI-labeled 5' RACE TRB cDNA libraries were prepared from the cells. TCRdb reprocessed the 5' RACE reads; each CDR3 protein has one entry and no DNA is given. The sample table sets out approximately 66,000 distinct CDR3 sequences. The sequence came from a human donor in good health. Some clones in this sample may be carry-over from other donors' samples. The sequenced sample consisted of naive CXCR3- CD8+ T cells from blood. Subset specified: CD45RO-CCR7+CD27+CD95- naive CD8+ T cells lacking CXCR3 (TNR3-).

CDR3 amino acids: CASTSGGGETEAFF. The chain links TRBV19 to TRBJ1-1; TCRdb reports TRBD1, a call that lacks DNA to check it against. The CDR3 has 14 amino acids. CDR1 LNHDA and CDR2 SQIVND come from the germline V gene (reference sequence).